This is a list of T cell receptor beta chains from one sample in a study of OX40 agonist ivuxolimab in advanced cancers. Profiling relied on immunoSEQ multiplex PCR, and the TCRdb table lists in-frame clones only, not all of them. The sample shows 90,000 or so clones, about 90% of them seen only once. Sequences were derived from CD4+ or CD8+ T cells sorted from blood, sampled in a trial of the OX40 agonist ivuxolimab. Receptor source: an adult with an advanced solid tumor such as melanoma, head and neck, liver or kidney cancer. Each CDR3 is given with its conserved first and last residue. D genes are given only for firm matches. Clone size is given for some rows only: seen once, a few or many times, or a class if the clone is expanded.

v_call: TRBV7-6
d_call: .
j_call: TRBJ2-5
clone_size: .
cdr3_nt: TGTGCCAGCAGCCCATTGGAGACCCAGTACTTC
cdr3_aa: CASSPLETQYF

v_call: TRBV11-2
d_call: TRBD2
j_call: TRBJ2-7
clone_size: .
cdr3_nt: TGTGCCAGCAGCTTTATGGGACTAGCGGGAGGGCCGTCCTACGAGCAGTACTTC
cdr3_aa: CASSFMGLAGGPSYEQYF

v_call: TRBV4-1
d_call: .
j_call: TRBJ1-3
clone_size: .
cdr3_nt: TGCGCCAGCAGCCAAGAGGCAGGGTTTAGTGGAAACACCATATATTTT
cdr3_aa: CASSQEAGFSGNTIYF

v_call: TRBV30
d_call: TRBD2
j_call: TRBJ2-3
clone_size: .
cdr3_nt: TGTGCCTGGAGCCAGGGACTAGCGGGGTCGGGAGCAGATACGCAGTATTTT
cdr3_aa: CAWSQGLAGSGADTQYF

v_call: TRBV5-1
d_call: .
j_call: TRBJ1-4
clone_size: .
cdr3_nt: TGCGCCAGCAGCTCCAGGGGTTGGGCCAGTAATGAAAAACTGTTTTTT
cdr3_aa: CASSSRGWASNEKLFF

v_call: TRBV10-2
d_call: .
j_call: TRBJ1-5
clone_size: .
cdr3_nt: TGCGCCAGCAGAGTCGGGGTCAATCAGCCCCAGCATTTT
cdr3_aa: CASRVGVNQPQHF

v_call: TRBV4-3
d_call: .
j_call: TRBJ2-1
clone_size: .
cdr3_nt: TGCGCCAGCAGCCAAGATCTAACGAGCGATGAGCAGTTCTTC
cdr3_aa: CASSQDLTSDEQFF

v_call: TRBV6-6
d_call: .
j_call: TRBJ2-5
clone_size: .
cdr3_nt: TGTGCCAGCAGTGAGAGTCAAGAGACCCAGTACTTC
cdr3_aa: CASSESQETQYF

v_call: TRBV5-1
d_call: TRBD2
j_call: TRBJ2-1
clone_size: .
cdr3_nt: TGCGCCAGCAGCCCCGGGACTAGCGGAGGGGCCCTCAATGAGCAGTTCTTC
cdr3_aa: CASSPGTSGGALNEQFF

v_call: TRBV4-3
d_call: TRBD2
j_call: TRBJ2-3
clone_size: .
cdr3_nt: TGCGCCAGCAGCCAAGGTCCAGCGGGAGGGGCAAGCACAGATACGCAGTATTTT
cdr3_aa: CASSQGPAGGASTDTQYF

v_call: TRBV19
d_call: TRBD2
j_call: TRBJ2-5
clone_size: .
cdr3_nt: TGTGCCAGTGGGCGGGGGGAAGGGGCCCAAGAGACCCAGTACTTC
cdr3_aa: CASGRGEGAQETQYF

v_call: TRBV5-4
d_call: TRBD2
j_call: TRBJ2-1
clone_size: .
cdr3_nt: TGTGCCAGCAGCTTGGGTAGTGTGACTAGCGTAAACAATGAGCAGTTCTTC
cdr3_aa: CASSLGSVTSVNNEQFF

v_call: TRBV12-5
d_call: TRBD2
j_call: TRBJ2-1
clone_size: .
cdr3_nt: TGTGCTAGTTTGTTACTAGCGGGAGTAATGAGAAATGAGCAGTTCTTC
cdr3_aa: CASLLLAGVMRNEQFF

v_call: TRBV11-3
d_call: .
j_call: TRBJ1-2
clone_size: .
cdr3_nt: TGTGCCAGCAGCTTAAGCGGGAACTATGGCTACACCTTC
cdr3_aa: CASSLSGNYGYTF

v_call: TRBV7-3
d_call: .
j_call: TRBJ2-3
clone_size: .
cdr3_nt: TGTGCCAGCAGCCCAAGGGACAATCCAGATACGCAGTATTTT
cdr3_aa: CASSPRDNPDTQYF

v_call: TRBV5-1
d_call: TRBD2
j_call: TRBJ2-2
clone_size: .
cdr3_nt: TGCGCCAGCCGCCGGGGGGCGGGAGGGCCCGACACCGGGGAGCTGTTTTTT
cdr3_aa: CASRRGAGGPDTGELFF

v_call: TRBV18
d_call: .
j_call: TRBJ2-2
clone_size: few
cdr3_nt: TGTGCCAGCTCATCCTCGACTAGAACCGGGGAGCTGTTTTTT
cdr3_aa: CASSSSTRTGELFF

v_call: TRBV11-2
d_call: .
j_call: TRBJ2-1
clone_size: .
cdr3_nt: TGTGCCAGCAGCTTAGTTGCGGGCGACTACAATGAGCAGTTCTTC
cdr3_aa: CASSLVAGDYNEQFF

v_call: TRBV6-6
d_call: .
j_call: TRBJ1-3
clone_size: .
cdr3_nt: TGTGCCAGCAGTTACTCGCAGGGTTCTGGAAACACCATATATTTT
cdr3_aa: CASSYSQGSGNTIYF

v_call: TRBV9
d_call: .
j_call: TRBJ2-3
clone_size: .
cdr3_nt: TGTGCCAGCAGCGTGGGCAGGACAGATACGCAGTATTTT
cdr3_aa: CASSVGRTDTQYF

v_call: TRBV27
d_call: .
j_call: TRBJ2-7
clone_size: few
cdr3_nt: TGTGCCAGCAGCCCTGTCACGAGGAGCGACGAGCAGTACTTC
cdr3_aa: CASSPVTRSDEQYF

v_call: TRBV30
d_call: .
j_call: TRBJ1-1
clone_size: .
cdr3_nt: TGTGCCTGGACCTGGGGGAGGCGGACTGAAGCTTTCTTT
cdr3_aa: CAWTWGRRTEAFF

v_call: TRBV5-1
d_call: .
j_call: TRBJ2-5
clone_size: .
cdr3_nt: TGCGCCAGCAGCTACCGACAGGGCGGGGAAGAGACCCAGTACTTC
cdr3_aa: CASSYRQGGEETQYF

v_call: TRBV7-3
d_call: TRBD2
j_call: TRBJ2-3
clone_size: .
cdr3_nt: TGTGCCAGCAGCTTATCCCCGGCGGGAGGAACAGATACGCAGTATTTT
cdr3_aa: CASSLSPAGGTDTQYF

v_call: TRBV7-2
d_call: TRBD1
j_call: TRBJ2-3
clone_size: .
cdr3_nt: TGTGCCAGCAGCTTAATGGACAGGGATACGCAGTATTTT
cdr3_aa: CASSLMDRDTQYF

v_call: TRBV7-2
d_call: TRBD2
j_call: TRBJ2-5
clone_size: few
cdr3_nt: TGTGCCAGCAGCTCGGGACTAGCGGGAGAAGAGACCCAGTACTTC
cdr3_aa: CASSSGLAGEETQYF

v_call: TRBV6-6
d_call: .
j_call: TRBJ2-1
clone_size: .
cdr3_nt: TGTGCCAGCAGTTACTCGGTGGTAGTGGCCTACAATGAGCAGTTCTTC
cdr3_aa: CASSYSVVVAYNEQFF

v_call: TRBV10-3
d_call: TRBD1
j_call: TRBJ1-1
clone_size: .
cdr3_nt: TGTGCCATCAGTGAAGGGGGCGCGGGCACTGAAGCTTTCTTT
cdr3_aa: CAISEGGAGTEAFF

v_call: TRBV7-2
d_call: .
j_call: TRBJ2-3
clone_size: .
cdr3_nt: TGTGCCAGCAGCCCAACTAGTTCCGCGTTAGATACGCAGTATTTT
cdr3_aa: CASSPTSSALDTQYF

v_call: TRBV14
d_call: .
j_call: TRBJ1-3
clone_size: .
cdr3_nt: TGTGCCAGCAGCCAAGATAGGCACACCATATATTTT
cdr3_aa: CASSQDRHTIYF

v_call: TRBV19
d_call: TRBD1
j_call: TRBJ1-1
clone_size: .
cdr3_nt: TGTGCCGCGGGGGGACAGGGAGCAGCTTTCTTT
cdr3_aa: CAAGGQGAAFF

v_call: TRBV11-3
d_call: TRBD2
j_call: TRBJ2-1
clone_size: once
cdr3_nt: TGTGCCAGCAGCTTCCGGGGGGGGGACTACCGTTCCGGGCTCTCCAATGAGCAGTTCTTC
cdr3_aa: CASSFRGGDYRSGLSNEQFF

v_call: TRBV19
d_call: .
j_call: TRBJ1-1
clone_size: .
cdr3_nt: TGTGCCAGTAGTATAGATCCCCGACAGTTGAACACTGAAGCTTTCTTT
cdr3_aa: CASSIDPRQLNTEAFF

v_call: TRBV7-3
d_call: .
j_call: TRBJ1-3
clone_size: .
cdr3_nt: TGTGCCAGCAGCTTAGTCTTCGGGCCCTCTGGAAACACCATATATTTT
cdr3_aa: CASSLVFGPSGNTIYF

v_call: TRBV5-4
d_call: .
j_call: TRBJ1-6
clone_size: .
cdr3_nt: TGTGCCAGCAGCTTGGTCGACGATTCACCCCTCCACTTT
cdr3_aa: CASSLVDDSPLHF

v_call: TRBV9
d_call: .
j_call: TRBJ2-2
clone_size: .
cdr3_nt: TGTGCCAGCAGCGCAGAAATCGGGGAGCTGTTTTTT
cdr3_aa: CASSAEIGELFF

v_call: TRBV5-8
d_call: TRBD1
j_call: TRBJ1-2
clone_size: .
cdr3_nt: TGTGCCAGCACCTGGGACAGGAATGGCTACACCTTC
cdr3_aa: CASTWDRNGYTF

v_call: TRBV7-2
d_call: TRBD1
j_call: TRBJ2-5
clone_size: .
cdr3_nt: TGTGCCAGCAGCCCTCGACAGGGCGGTCAAGAGACCCAGTACTTC
cdr3_aa: CASSPRQGGQETQYF

v_call: TRBV19
d_call: TRBD2
j_call: TRBJ2-3
clone_size: .
cdr3_nt: TGTGCCAGTAGGGGACTAGCGGGCACAGATACGCAGTATTTT
cdr3_aa: CASRGLAGTDTQYF

v_call: TRBV7-3
d_call: TRBD1
j_call: TRBJ2-4
clone_size: .
cdr3_nt: TGTGCCAGCAGCTCAGGACAGGGAGTTTCGACCAAAAACATTCAGTACTTC
cdr3_aa: CASSSGQGVSTKNIQYF

v_call: TRBV7-2
d_call: .
j_call: TRBJ2-7
clone_size: .
cdr3_nt: TGTGCCAGCAGCTTAGACACAGGCTCCTACGAGCAGTACTTC
cdr3_aa: CASSLDTGSYEQYF

v_call: TRBV5-1
d_call: TRBD2
j_call: TRBJ2-7
clone_size: .
cdr3_nt: TGCGCCAGCAGCTTGGTGTCTTACGAGTGGGAGGGGTCCTACGAGCAGTACTTC
cdr3_aa: CASSLVSYEWEGSYEQYF

v_call: TRBV5-1
d_call: .
j_call: TRBJ2-5
clone_size: .
cdr3_nt: TGCGCCAGCAGCTTGGATGTGGGGGCCGAAGAGACCCAGTACTTC
cdr3_aa: CASSLDVGAEETQYF

v_call: TRBV9
d_call: TRBD2
j_call: TRBJ2-3
clone_size: .
cdr3_nt: TGTGCCAGCAGCGTAGATATAGCGGGAGATTTCGCAGATACGCAGTATTTT
cdr3_aa: CASSVDIAGDFADTQYF